Listed below are T cell receptor beta chains from one sample, sequenced in a study of T cell responses to AZD1222 COVID-19 vaccine. Clones were sequenced by immunoSEQ multiplex PCR, and TCRdb holds only the in-frame ones, with some missing. The table has about 120,000 clones, 80% to 95% seen once. This specimen was peripheral blood, taken on day 0 of AZD1222 vaccination. The receptors here all came from an adult in good health. Each CDR3 is given with its conserved first and last residue. D genes are given only for firm matches. Clone size appears in some rows only: once, few, many, or a class for an expanded clone.

j_call | clone_size | v_call | d_call | cdr3_aa | cdr3_nt
TRBJ1-1 | NA | TRBV30 | NA | CAWSVSIVNTEAFF | TGTGCCTGGAGTGTAAGTATCGTGAACACTGAAGCTTTCTTT
TRBJ2-3 | NA | TRBV5-6 | NA | CASSSKSTDTQYF | TGTGCCAGCAGCTCGAAGTCGACAGATACGCAGTATTTT
TRBJ1-2 | NA | TRBV6-5 | TRBD1 | CASSYSSPTGAGYTF | TGTGCCAGCAGTTACTCCTCCCCGACAGGGGCTGGCTACACCTTC
TRBJ1-5 | NA | TRBV5-1 | TRBD1 | CASSPGQGVGGNQPQHF | TGCGCCAGCAGCCCGGGACAGGGGGTAGGTGGCAATCAGCCCCAGCATTTT
TRBJ1-2 | NA | TRBV10-3 | NA | CAISDPTWTAERIGYTF | TGTGCCATCAGTGATCCCACCTGGACGGCCGAGCGAATTGGCTACACCTTC
TRBJ1-2 | NA | TRBV2 | NA | CASREPRDYGYTF | TGTGCCAGCCGGGAGCCTAGGGACTATGGCTACACCTTC
TRBJ1-5 | NA | TRBV5-1 | NA | CASSLDPGTRLSHF | TGCGCCAGCAGCTTGGACCCTGGGACAAGGTTATCACATTTT
TRBJ2-5 | NA | TRBV19 | NA | CASSIELYQETQYF | TGTGCCAGTAGTATAGAATTGTACCAAGAGACCCAGTACTTC
TRBJ1-2 | NA | TRBV3-1/TRBV3-2 | TRBD1 | CASSQGVGGGYTF | TGTGCCAGCAGCCAAGGGGTAGGGGGCGGCTACACCTTC
TRBJ2-7 | NA | TRBV21-1 | NA | CASSKGSPGTSGRTYEQYF | TGTGCCAGCAGCAAAGGGTCCCCCGGGACTAGCGGGAGGACCTACGAGCAGTACTTC
TRBJ1-1 | NA | TRBV27 | TRBD1 | CASSPIQGAFGSNTEAFF | TGTGCCAGCAGTCCAATACAGGGGGCGTTCGGGTCGAACACTGAAGCTTTCTTT
TRBJ2-1 | NA | TRBV7-6 | NA | CASSLRTKGGNEQFF | TGTGCCAGCAGCTTAAGAACAAAGGGCGGCAATGAGCAGTTCTTC
TRBJ1-1 | NA | TRBV24-1 | NA | CATSGAWGTEAFF | TGTGCCACCAGTGGTGCCTGGGGGACTGAAGCTTTCTTT
TRBJ2-3 | NA | TRBV7-3 | NA | CASSLTYGQADTSTDTQYF | TGTGCCAGCAGCTTAACGTATGGGCAGGCCGATACTAGCACAGATACGCAGTATTTT
TRBJ1-2 | NA | TRBV11-2 | NA | CASSPSVGRGYGYTF | TGTGCCAGCAGCCCCTCGGTTGGTCGGGGCTATGGCTACACCTTC
TRBJ2-3 | NA | TRBV14 | NA | CASSQDLSGAGVDTQYF | TGTGCCAGCAGCCAAGATCTCTCGGGGGCTGGAGTAGATACGCAGTATTTT
TRBJ1-1 | NA | TRBV5-6 | NA | CASSRPTTNTEAFF | TGTGCCAGCAGCCGACCAACGACGAACACTGAAGCTTTCTTT
TRBJ2-2 | NA | TRBV5-4 | TRBD1 | CASSWTGGELFF | TGTGCCAGCAGCTGGACAGGGGGGGAGCTGTTTTTT
TRBJ2-7 | once | TRBV5-1 | TRBD2 | CASSMGTSGSYEQYF | TGCGCCAGCAGCATGGGGACTAGCGGAAGCTACGAGCAGTACTTC
TRBJ1-2 | NA | TRBV7-9 | NA | CASSLLGIGYTF | TGTGCCAGCAGCTTACTAGGGATCGGCTACACCTTC
TRBJ1-6 | once | TRBV9 | NA | CASSDPGTYNSPLHF | TGTGCCAGCAGCGACCCCGGGACATATAATTCACCCCTCCACTTT
TRBJ1-5 | NA | TRBV6-5 | NA | CASARGGNQPQHF | TGTGCCAGCGCACGAGGGGGCAATCAGCCCCAGCATTTT